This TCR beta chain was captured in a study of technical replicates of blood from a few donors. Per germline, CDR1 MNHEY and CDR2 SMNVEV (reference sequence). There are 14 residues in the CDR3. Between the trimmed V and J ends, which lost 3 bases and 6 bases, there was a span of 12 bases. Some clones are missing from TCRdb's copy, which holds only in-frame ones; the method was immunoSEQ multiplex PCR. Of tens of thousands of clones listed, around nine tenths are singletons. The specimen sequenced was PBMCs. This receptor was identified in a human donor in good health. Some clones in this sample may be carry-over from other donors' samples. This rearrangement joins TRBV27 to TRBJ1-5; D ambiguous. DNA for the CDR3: TGTGCCAGCAGTTTGAGGCCTGGCGTTCAGCCCCAGCATTTT. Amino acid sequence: CASSLRPGVQPQHF.